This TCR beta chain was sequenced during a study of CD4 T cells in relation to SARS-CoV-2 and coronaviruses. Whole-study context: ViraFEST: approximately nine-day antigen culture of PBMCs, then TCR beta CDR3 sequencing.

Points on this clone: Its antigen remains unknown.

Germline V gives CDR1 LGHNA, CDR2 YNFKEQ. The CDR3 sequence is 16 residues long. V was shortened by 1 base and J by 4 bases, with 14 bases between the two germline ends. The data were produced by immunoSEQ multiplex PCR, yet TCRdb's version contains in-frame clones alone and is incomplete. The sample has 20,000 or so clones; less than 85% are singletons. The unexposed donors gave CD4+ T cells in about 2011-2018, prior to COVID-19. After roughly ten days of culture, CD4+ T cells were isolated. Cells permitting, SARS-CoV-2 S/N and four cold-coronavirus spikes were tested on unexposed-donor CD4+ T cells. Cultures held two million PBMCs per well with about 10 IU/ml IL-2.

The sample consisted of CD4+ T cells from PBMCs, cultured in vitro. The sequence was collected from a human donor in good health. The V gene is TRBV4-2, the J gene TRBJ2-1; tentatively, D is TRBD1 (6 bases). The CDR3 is CASSQAAVQGYNEQFF. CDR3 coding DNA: TGTGCCAGCAGCCAAGCCGCGGTTCAGGGGTACAATGAGCAGTTCTTC.